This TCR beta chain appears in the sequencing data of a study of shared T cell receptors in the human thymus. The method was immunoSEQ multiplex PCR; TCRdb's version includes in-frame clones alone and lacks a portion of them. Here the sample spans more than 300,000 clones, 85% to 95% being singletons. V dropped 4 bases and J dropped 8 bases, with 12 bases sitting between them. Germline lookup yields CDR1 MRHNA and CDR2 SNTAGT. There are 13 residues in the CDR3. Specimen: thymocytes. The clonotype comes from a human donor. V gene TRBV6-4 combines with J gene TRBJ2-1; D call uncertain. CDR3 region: CASSVLPYHEQFF. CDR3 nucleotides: TGTGCCAGCAGTGTACTACCTTACCATGAGCAGTTCTTC.